This record covers a single TCR beta chain. The target of this receptor is not known. The record has no base qualities; no much larger clone is one base away. The data belong to a study of cytomegalovirus exposure and HLA in healthy donors (dated by TCRdb to the late 2010s). General notes on the study: An earlier analysis of roughly 570 of the donors reported 250 to 300 Gb of sequence data and around 120 million unique TCR beta sequences obtained from around 170 million T cells. The study aimed to test whether signatures of past pathogen exposure could be identified by cataloging public T cell receptors. In the later analysis, no new phenotypic data were used to find candidate immune exposures; instead, reliance was placed on TCR beta sequences and their occurrence across donors. An early release that covered about 600 HLA-typed donors contained about 300 gigabases of sequencing data and tens of millions of unique TCR sequences. To study patterns of TCR occurrence, a later analysis re-analyzed previously published TCR beta repertoires from under 750 donors and added high-resolution HLA genotyping. To decide whether each TCR beta V gene segment behaved as functional or pseudogenic, an earlier analysis of some 600 of the donors relied on high-throughput TCR beta sequencing. High-throughput TCR immunosequencing, statistical association of individual TCRs with disease status, and machine learning were combined to predict cytomegalovirus infection status. The study profiled the T cell repertoires of more than 500 subjects by immunosequencing and related them to cytomegalovirus serostatus. Typing coverage varied by locus: 629-630 donors for A, B, C, DRB1 and DQB1; 500 to 550 for DQA1; around 610 for DPA1; roughly 470 for DPB1. On average, approximately 250,000 unique TCR beta nucleotide sequences were sequenced per donor among about 400 genotyped donors of the cohort, with roughly 18% of those sequences being non-productive. Every discovery cohort repertoire had been produced on one sequencing platform. Donor age, sex, ethnicity and CMV serostatus were collected together with the repertoire data. Among the 398 genotyped donors, around 79% belonged to the genetic ancestry cluster associated with self-reported Caucasian donors. Because of strong linkage in the cohort, a few DR-DQ haplotypes were treated as single units for association and clustering. Genome-wide SNP genotypes for about 65% of the 666 donors were used in a later genetic analysis, which treated that subset as a discovery cohort. In addition to the first cohort of 500 to 850 subjects, a separate validation cohort of approximately 130 different subjects was used. Class I and class II HLA loci were covered by the typing at four-digit resolution.

The cohort comprised 666 healthy bone marrow donors. At the time of sampling, every cohort member was nominally healthy, though immune exposures that went unrecorded were likely present. The donor was CMV seronegative and belonged to the group of 352 seronegative cohort members. Each donor provided a peripheral blood sample, and peripheral blood mononuclear cells were used for TCR beta sequencing. Genomic DNA was extracted from the blood cell samples with the Qiagen DNeasy Blood Extraction Kit. The junction shows trimming of 1 base on V and 8 bases on J, and the gene matches do not reach 8 bases of it. The CDR1 and CDR2 encoded by the germline V gene are KGHSH and LQKENI. Including the terminal cysteine and phenylalanine, the CDR3 comprises 16 residues. CDR3 DNA is the only sequence kept; it has 48 bases, read in frame from the first base. Results and caveats for the whole study, not just this receptor: Linkage disequilibrium might explain the correlated functional status among segregating V segments, but an unknown experimental factor could not be ruled out. In a later analysis, TCR association rates were found to vary across HLA loci, with the most associated TCRs seen for DRB1 alleles and the fewest for HLA-C alleles. An association between a missense DCLRE1C variant and V-gene and J-gene trimming of TCR beta chains was found in a later genetic analysis and replicated in an independent cohort. Most TCR sequences were seen in very few donors, while some public TCRs were found in many individuals. According to the authors, the approach could potentially be generalized to other disease states and immunological phenotypes. Some 15 rarely observed V segments, including chromosome 9 orphons, were excluded from the earlier analysis of 550 to 700 of the donors because counts were too low. When HLA alleles, especially DR and DQ, strongly co-occurred, TCR associations were difficult to assign to individual alleles. Compared with the approximately 670-donor mean, donors in an Asian-associated ancestry cluster had fewer N-insertions in productive TCRs, according to a later genetic analysis. According to a later analysis, most CMV-associated TCR beta chains appeared to be HLA-restricted, and the HLA associations seemed to be driven largely by CMV exposure. A cluster of highly shared sequence variants was judged likely to represent a technical artifact of the sequencing pipeline. Roughly uniform sequencing depth across donors was assumed in presence/absence analyses, although this assumption may not hold. In vitro tests confirmed that a few of the cytomegalovirus-associated TCR beta chains recognize cytomegalovirus antigens. For the cohort, immune exposure information was limited to CMV serostatus. The classifier was reported to diagnose cytomegalovirus status with high specificity and sensitivity in both the original and validation cohorts. According to a later analysis, parvovirus B19, influenza, CMV and Epstein-Barr virus appeared linked to several top co-occurrence clusters. Broadly in line with IMGT annotations, most TCR beta V segments showed up in productive rearrangements about 87% or about 30% of the time in an earlier analysis of 450 to 600 of the donors. Because some donors lacked HLA typing at each locus, the association tests relied only on the typed subset. In a later analysis, HLA-associated TCR beta chains showed more clonal expansion and lower generation probabilities than non-associated chains that were equally common. In a later analysis, some 17,000 TCR beta sequences were associated with specific HLA alleles at a false discovery rate of 0.05. Because the 87-base-pair reads could not distinguish some IMGT-functional V segments, including TRBV6-2 and TRBV6-3, those segments were excluded. The study gave a list of 150 to 200 TCR beta chains associated with cytomegalovirus. The cohort was sequenced for TCR beta chains only, and without alpha or paired-chain data the features that could be detected were limited. A further reported finding was that TCR beta sequences accurately predicted the HLA-A and HLA-B alleles for most subjects in the first cohort.

The library was obtained by the immunoSEQ multiplex PCR assay. A mixture of 60 forward primers for TCR Vbeta segments and 13 reverse primers for TCR Jbeta segments was used in the multiplex PCR. Amplification of the CDR3 region of rearranged TCR beta genes was performed with a multiplex PCR assay on genomic DNA. The Illumina HiSeq System was used to sequence the amplified TCR beta libraries as 87-base-pair reads. The study's own analysis went as follows. In a later analysis, approximately 74 million unique TCR beta chains were counted across the roughly 670 repertoires, and around 11 million of these chains were shared by at least two donors. Raw reads were error-corrected and collapsed into unique sequences with a nearest-neighbor algorithm that merged closely related sequences to remove PCR and sequencing errors. V, D and J gene segments were assigned by aligning CDR3 sequences to IMGT reference sequences. For a sequence to be retained, a match of at least six nucleotides was required to both a V gene segment and a J gene segment. Rearrangements were called productive when the CDR3 lacked stop codons and stayed in frame with V and J; all others were non-productive. Following IMGT convention, CDR3 was defined as the stretch from the second conserved V-encoded cysteine up to the conserved J-encoded phenylalanine. Sequences without an unambiguous match to a single V gene segment were excluded from the earlier analysis of about 600 of the donors. An earlier analysis of fewer than 650 of the donors classified V segments as functional when productive rearrangements were above 56.7% and as segregating when the standard deviation between donors was above 5%. A statistical classification framework was developed to diagnose cytomegalovirus status using the catalog of TCR beta chain sequences. In a later analysis, V and J genes were assigned by comparing TCR nucleotide sequences against IMGT/GENE-DB human TR gene sequences. Using the TCRdist pipeline, a later analysis assigned CDR3 sequences along with most-parsimonious VDJ recombination scenarios. In a later analysis, every TCR beta chain was defined by the combination of its CDR3 amino acid sequence and its V-gene family, and reads without a unique V-gene family were dropped. In a later analysis, around 650 highly shared, low-generation-probability nucleotide sequences were removed to address suspected cross-contamination and a sequencing artifact. A later analysis calculated a clonal expansion index for each public chain from normalized within-repertoire ranks of inferred template counts. A later analysis computed generation probabilities with a VDJ recombination model fitted to out-of-frame rearrangements, and checked the results against IGoR. In a later analysis, hypergeometric tests were used to score TCR-TCR, TCR-HLA and TCR-CMV co-occurrence, with a repertoire-size bias correction applied to TCR pairs. A later analysis estimated false discovery rates by permuting HLA or CMV assignments 20 times. In a later analysis, co-occurring TCRs were grouped with DBSCAN, and TCRdist sequence similarity was added when clustering was performed within HLA-allele-positive subsets. Repertoires with fewer than 30,000 or more than 120,000 public chains, plus five repertoires with anomalous nucleotide sharing, were excluded from co-occurrence clustering. In TCRdb, the immuneACCESS table is reduced to in-frame sequences with V and J assigned. These tables do not hold every clone; where another copy was compared, an unresolved V gene accounts for under half, and the others remain unexplained. That table is the source of V, J and clone size, and D and trimming were worked out from the DNA. This sample comprises approximately 140,000 clones, roughly 85% of them detected only once. The ten largest clones take up approximately 1.1% of the sample.

The receptor was isolated from a boy younger than 18 in good health and CMV-seronegative. The chain couples TRBV18 to TRBJ2-1, with TRBD1 matching 10 junction bases. The specimen was PBMCs. Here is the DNA: TGTGCCAGCTCACCACAAGGGACAGGGGATTCGGATGAGCAGTTCTTC. It specifies CASSPQGTGDSDEQFF.